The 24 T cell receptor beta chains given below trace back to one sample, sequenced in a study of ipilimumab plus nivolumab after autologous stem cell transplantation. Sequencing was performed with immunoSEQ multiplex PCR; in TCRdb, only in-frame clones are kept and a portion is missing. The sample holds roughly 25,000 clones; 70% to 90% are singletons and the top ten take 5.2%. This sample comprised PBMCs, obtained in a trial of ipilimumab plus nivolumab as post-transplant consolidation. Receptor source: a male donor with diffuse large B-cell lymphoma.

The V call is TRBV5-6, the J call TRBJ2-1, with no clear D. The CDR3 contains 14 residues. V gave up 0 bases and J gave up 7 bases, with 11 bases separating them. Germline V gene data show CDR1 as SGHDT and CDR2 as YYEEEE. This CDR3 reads CASSLGDRRNEQFF. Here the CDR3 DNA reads TGTGCCAGCAGCTTGGGAGATCGGCGTAATGAGCAGTTCTTC.

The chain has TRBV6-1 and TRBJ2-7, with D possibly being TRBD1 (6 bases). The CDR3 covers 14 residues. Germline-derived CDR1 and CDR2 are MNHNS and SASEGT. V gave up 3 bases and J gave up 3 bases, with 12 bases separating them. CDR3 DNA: TGTGCCAGCAGTGACAGGGGCCACGTCTACGAGCAGTACTTC. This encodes CASSDRGHVYEQYF.

The CDR3 DNA sequence: TGTGCCAGCAGCGCCTCCGGGGGAATCATGAACACTGAAGCTTTCTTT. Its translation: CASSASGGIMNTEAFF. The V gene is TRBV9, the J gene TRBJ1-1; D possibly corresponds to TRBD1 (5 bases). The V gene's germline CDR1 is SGDLS and CDR2 YYNGEE. The CDR3 has 16 amino acids. V lost 3 bases to trimming and J lost 0 bases, with 15 bases between them.

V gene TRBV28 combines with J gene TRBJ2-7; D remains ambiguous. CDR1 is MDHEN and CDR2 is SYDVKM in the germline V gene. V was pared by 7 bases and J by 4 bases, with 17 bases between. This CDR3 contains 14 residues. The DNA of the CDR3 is TGTGCCAGCATGACATTTTCCGGGCTATACGAGCAGTACTTC. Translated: CASMTFSGLYEQYF.

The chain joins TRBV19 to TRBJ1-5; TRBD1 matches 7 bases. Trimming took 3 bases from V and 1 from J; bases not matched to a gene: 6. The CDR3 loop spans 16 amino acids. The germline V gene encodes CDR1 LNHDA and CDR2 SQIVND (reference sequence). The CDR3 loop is CASSMTGRGSNQPQHF. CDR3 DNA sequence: TGTGCCAGTAGTATGACAGGGAGGGGAAGCAATCAGCCCCAGCATTTT. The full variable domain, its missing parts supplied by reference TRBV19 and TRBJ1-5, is DGGITQSPKYLFRKEGQNVTLSCEQNLNHDAMYWYRQDPGQGLRLIYYSQIVNDFQKGDIAEGYSVSREKKESFPLTVTSAQKNPTAFYLCASSMTGRGSNQPQHFGDGTRLSIL.

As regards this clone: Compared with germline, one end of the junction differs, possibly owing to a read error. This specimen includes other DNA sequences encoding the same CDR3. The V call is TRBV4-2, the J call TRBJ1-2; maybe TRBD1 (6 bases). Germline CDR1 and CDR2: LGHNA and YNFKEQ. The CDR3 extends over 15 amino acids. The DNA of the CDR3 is TGTGCCAGCAGCCAGGACAGACAGGCTAACTATGGCTACACCTTT. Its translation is CASSQDRQANYGYTF.

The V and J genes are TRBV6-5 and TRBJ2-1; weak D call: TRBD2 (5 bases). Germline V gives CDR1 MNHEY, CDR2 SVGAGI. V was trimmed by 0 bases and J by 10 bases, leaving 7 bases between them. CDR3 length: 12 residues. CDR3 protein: CASSYSTGEQFF. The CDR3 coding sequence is TGTGCCAGCAGTTACTCGACGGGAGAGCAGTTCTTC.

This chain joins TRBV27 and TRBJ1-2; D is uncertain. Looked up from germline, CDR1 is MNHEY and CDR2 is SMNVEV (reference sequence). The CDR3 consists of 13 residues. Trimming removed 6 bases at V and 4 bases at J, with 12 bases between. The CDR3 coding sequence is TGTGCCAGCAGCCCTTGGCAGACCTATGGCTACACCTTC. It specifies CASSPWQTYGYTF.

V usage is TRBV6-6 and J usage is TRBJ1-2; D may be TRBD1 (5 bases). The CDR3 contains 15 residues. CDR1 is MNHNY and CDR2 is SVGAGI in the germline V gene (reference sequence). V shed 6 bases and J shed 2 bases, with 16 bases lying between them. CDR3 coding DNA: TGTGCCAGCAGCGATACCGCCGCAGGGAACTATGGCTACACCTTC. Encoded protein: CASSDTAAGNYGYTF.

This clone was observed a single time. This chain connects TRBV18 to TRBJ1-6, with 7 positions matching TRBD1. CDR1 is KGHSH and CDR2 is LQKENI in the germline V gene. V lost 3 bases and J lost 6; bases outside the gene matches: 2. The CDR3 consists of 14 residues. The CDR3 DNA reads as TGTGCCAGCTCACCCGACAGGGCTAATTCACCCCTCCACTTT. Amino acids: CASSPDRANSPLHF.

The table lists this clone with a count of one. The CDR3 protein is CASSVGLGWNTEAFF. CDR3 nucleotides: TGTGCCAGCAGCGTAGGTCTGGGGTGGAACACTGAAGCTTTCTTT. The rearrangement joins TRBV9 to TRBJ1-1; unclear D gene. Germline V gene data show CDR1 as SGDLS and CDR2 as YYNGEE. Trimming removed 0 bases from V and 1 base from J, with 10 bases in between. The CDR3 is made up of 15 amino acids.

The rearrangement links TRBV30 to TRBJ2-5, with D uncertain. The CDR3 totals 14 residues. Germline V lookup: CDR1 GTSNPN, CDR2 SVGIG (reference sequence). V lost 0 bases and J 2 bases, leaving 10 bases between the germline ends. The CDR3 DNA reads TGTGCCTGGAGTGTACCCGGATATCAAGAGACCCAGTACTTC. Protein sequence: CAWSVPGYQETQYF.

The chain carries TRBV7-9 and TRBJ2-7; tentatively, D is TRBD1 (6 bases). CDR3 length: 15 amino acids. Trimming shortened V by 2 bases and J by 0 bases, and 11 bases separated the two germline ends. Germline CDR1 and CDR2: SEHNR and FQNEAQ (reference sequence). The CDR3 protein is CASSLRQTGSYEQYF. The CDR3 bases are TGTGCCAGCAGCTTACGACAGACAGGCTCCTACGAGCAGTACTTC.

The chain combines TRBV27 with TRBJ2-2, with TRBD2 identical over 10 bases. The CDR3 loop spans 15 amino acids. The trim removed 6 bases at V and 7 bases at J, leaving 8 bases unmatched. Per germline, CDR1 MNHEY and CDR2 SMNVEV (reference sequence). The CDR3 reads CASSPAGGLGGELFF. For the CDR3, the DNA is TGTGCCAGCAGCCCAGCGGGGGGGCTCGGCGGGGAGCTGTTTTTT.

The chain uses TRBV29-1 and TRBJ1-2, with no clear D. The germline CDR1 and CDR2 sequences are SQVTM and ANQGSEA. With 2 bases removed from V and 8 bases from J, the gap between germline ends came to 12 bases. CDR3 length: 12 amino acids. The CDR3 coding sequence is TGCAGCGTTGAAAGGGCGGGGAACGGCTACACCTTC. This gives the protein CSVERAGNGYTF.

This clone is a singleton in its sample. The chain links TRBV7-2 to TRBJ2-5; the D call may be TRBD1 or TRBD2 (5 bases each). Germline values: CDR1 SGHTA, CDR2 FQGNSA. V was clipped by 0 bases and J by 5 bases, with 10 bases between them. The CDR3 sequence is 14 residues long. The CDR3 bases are TGTGCCAGCAGCTTAGCTAGGGGCGGGGAGACCCAGTACTTC. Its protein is CASSLARGGETQYF.

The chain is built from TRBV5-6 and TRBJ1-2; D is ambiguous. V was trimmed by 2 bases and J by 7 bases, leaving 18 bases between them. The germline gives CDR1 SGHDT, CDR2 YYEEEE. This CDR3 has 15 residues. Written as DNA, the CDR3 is TGTGCCAGCAGCTTAGTTGGGATTGCTAGCCGTGGCTACACCTTC. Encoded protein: CASSLVGIASRGYTF. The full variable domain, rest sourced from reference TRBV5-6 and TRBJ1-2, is DAGVTQSPTHLIKTRGQQVTLRCSPKSGHDTVSWYQQALGQGPQFIFQYYEEEERQRGNFPDRFSGHQFPNYSSELNVNALLLGDSALYLCASSLVGIASRGYTFGSGTRLTVV.

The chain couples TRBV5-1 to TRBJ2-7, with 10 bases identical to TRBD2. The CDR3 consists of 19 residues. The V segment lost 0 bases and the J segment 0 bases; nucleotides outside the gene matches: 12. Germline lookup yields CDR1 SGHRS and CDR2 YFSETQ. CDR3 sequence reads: CASSLEPLSSGGSSYEQYF. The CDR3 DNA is TGCGCCAGCAGCTTGGAGCCGTTGTCTAGCGGGGGCTCCTCCTACGAGCAGTACTTC.

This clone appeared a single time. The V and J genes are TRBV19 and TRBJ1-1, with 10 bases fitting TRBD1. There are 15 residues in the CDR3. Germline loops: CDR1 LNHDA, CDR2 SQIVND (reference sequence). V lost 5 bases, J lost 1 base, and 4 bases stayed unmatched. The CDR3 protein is CASSLTGGSNTEAFF. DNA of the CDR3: TGTGCCAGTAGTTTGACAGGGGGCTCGAACACTGAAGCTTTCTTT. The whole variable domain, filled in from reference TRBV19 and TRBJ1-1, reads DGGITQSPKYLFRKEGQNVTLSCEQNLNHDAMYWYRQDPGQGLRLIYYSQIVNDFQKGDIAEGYSVSREKKESFPLTVTSAQKNPTAFYLCASSLTGGSNTEAFFGQGTRLTVV.

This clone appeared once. CDR3: CASSRGRGSSYNEQFF. In nucleotides, the CDR3 is TGCGCCAGCAGTCGTGGCAGGGGGAGCTCCTACAATGAGCAGTTCTTC. The chain recombines TRBV23-1 with TRBJ2-1; 7 positions agree with TRBD1. TRBV23-1 is marked as an open reading frame, function uncertain. The J segment lost 0 bases and the V segment lost 4 bases, leaving 6 bases of the junction unmatched. This CDR3 comprises 16 residues.

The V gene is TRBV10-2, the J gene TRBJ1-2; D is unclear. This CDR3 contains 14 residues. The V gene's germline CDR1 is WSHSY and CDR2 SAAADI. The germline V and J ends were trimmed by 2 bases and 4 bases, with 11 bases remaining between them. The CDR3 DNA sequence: TGCGCCAGCAGTGAGGAGGGTAAGGGCTATGGCTACACCTTC. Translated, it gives CASSEEGKGYGYTF.

For the CDR3, the DNA is TGTGCCAGCAGCGCTCAGACAGGCCTCTCTGGGGCCAACGTCCTGACTTTC. Translating gives CASSAQTGLSGANVLTF. The rearrangement links TRBV9 to TRBJ2-6; D is possibly TRBD1 (6 bases). The CDR3 covers 17 residues. V lost 3 bases and J 0 bases, leaving 13 bases between the germline ends. Looked up from germline, CDR1 is SGDLS and CDR2 is YYNGEE. Combining the CDR3 with reference TRBV9 and TRBJ2-6 gives the whole variable domain DSGVTQTPKHLITATGQRVTLRCSPRSGDLSVYWYQQSLDQGLQFLIQYYNGEERAKGNILERFSAQQFPDLHSELNLSSLELGDSALYFCASSAQTGLSGANVLTFGAGSRLTVL.

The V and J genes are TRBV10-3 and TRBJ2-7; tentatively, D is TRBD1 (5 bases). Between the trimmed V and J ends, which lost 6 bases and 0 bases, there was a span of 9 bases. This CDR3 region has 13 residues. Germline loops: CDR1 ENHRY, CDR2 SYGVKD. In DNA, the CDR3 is TGTGCCATCAGAGGGGCCGACTCCTACGAGCAGTACTTC. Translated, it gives CAIRGADSYEQYF.

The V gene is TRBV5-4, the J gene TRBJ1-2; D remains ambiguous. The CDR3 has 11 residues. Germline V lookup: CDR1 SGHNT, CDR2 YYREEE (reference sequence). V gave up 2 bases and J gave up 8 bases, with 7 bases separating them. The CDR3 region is CASSLTGGYTF. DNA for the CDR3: TGTGCCAGCAGCTTAACGGGGGGCTACACCTTC.